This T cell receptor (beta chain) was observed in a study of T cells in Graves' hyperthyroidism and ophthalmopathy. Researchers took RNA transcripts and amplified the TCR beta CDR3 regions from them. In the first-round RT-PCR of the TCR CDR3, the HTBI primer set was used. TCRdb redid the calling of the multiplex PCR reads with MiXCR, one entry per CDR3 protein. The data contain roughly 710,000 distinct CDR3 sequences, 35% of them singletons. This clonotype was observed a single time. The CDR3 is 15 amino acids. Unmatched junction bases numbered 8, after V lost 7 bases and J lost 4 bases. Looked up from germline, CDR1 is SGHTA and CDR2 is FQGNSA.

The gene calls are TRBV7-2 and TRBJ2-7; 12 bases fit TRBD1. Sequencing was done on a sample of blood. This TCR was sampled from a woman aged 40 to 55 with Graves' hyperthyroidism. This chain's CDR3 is CASTRGGQGAYEQYF. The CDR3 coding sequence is TGTGCCAGCACCCGAGGGGGACAGGGGGCATACGAGCAGTACTTC.